This T cell receptor (beta chain) comes out of a study of identical twins. In TCRdb, the 5' RACE reads were re-called with MiXCR into one record per CDR3 protein. The sample contains roughly 490,000 distinct CDR3 sequences, 14% of which appear only once. General study findings and limits: Twins shared out-of-frame alpha sequences with excess low generation probability. Models predicted too little out-of-frame TCR alpha sharing in monozygotic twins.

Trimming left V 6 bases short and J 6 bases short, with 18 bases between. The CDR3 contains 15 residues. About this clonotype itself: Its antigen is currently unknown.

A further study also used this sample, focusing on yellow fever vaccine responses in identical twins.

This sequence joins TRBV12-3 or TRBV12-4 and TRBJ2-4, with D perhaps TRBD2 (5 bases). The specimen was CD4+ T cells sorted from blood. This receptor was taken from a woman younger than 35 in good health. The CDR3 region is CASSQGGLARNIQYF. Written as DNA, the CDR3 is TGTGCCAGCAGCCAAGGTGGGCTAGCCCGAAACATTCAGTACTTC.